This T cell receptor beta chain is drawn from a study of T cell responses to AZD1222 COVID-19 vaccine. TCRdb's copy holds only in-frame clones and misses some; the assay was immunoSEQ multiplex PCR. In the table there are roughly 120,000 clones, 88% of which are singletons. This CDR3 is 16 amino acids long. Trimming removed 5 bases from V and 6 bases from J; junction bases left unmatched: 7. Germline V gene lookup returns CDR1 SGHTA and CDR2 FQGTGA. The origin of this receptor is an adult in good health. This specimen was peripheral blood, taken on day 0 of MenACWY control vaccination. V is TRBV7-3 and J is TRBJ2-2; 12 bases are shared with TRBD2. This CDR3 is CASSPRLAGVAGELFF. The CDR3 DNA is TGTGCCAGCAGCCCCCGACTAGCGGGAGTTGCCGGGGAGCTGTTTTTT.